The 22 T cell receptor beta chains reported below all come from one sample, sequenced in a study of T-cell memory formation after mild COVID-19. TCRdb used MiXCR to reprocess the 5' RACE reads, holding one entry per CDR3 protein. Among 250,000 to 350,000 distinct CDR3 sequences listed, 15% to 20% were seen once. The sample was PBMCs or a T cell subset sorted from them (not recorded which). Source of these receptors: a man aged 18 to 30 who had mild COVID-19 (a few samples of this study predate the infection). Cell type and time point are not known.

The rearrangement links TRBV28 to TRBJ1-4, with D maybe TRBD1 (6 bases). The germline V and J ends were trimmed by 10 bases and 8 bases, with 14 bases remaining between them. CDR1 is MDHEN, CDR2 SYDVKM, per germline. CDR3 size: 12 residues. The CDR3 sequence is CATDERGEKLFF. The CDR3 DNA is TGTGCCACAGACGAGAGGGGGGAAAAACTGTTTTTT. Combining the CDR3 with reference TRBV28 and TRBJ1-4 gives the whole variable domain DVKVTQSSRYLVKRTGEKVFLECVQDMDHENMFWYRQDPGLGLRLIYFSYDVKMKEKGDIPEGYSVSREKKERFSLILESASTNQTSMYLCATDERGEKLFFGSGTQLSVL.

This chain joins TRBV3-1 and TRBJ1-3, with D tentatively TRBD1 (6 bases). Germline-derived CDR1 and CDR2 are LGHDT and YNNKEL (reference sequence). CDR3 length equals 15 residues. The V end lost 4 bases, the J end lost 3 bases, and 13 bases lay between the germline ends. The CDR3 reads CASSPGARGGNTIYF. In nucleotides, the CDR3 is TGTGCCAGCAGCCCAGGGGCCCGAGGTGGAAACACCATATATTTT.

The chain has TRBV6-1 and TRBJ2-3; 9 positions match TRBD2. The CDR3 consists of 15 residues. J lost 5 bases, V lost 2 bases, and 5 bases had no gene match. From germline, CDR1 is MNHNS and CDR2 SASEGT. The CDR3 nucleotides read TGTGCCAGCAGTGAACGGCTAGCGGGGATAGATACGCAGTATTTT. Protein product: CASSERLAGIDTQYF.

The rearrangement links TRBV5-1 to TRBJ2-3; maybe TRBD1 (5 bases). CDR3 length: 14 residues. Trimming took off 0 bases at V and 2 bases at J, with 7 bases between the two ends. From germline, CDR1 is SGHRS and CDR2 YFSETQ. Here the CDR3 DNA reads TGCGCCAGCAGCTTGGAGGGGTACACAGATACGCAGTATTTT. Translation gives CASSLEGYTDTQYF. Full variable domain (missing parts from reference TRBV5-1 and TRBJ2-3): KAGVTQTPRYLIKTRGQQVTLSCSPISGHRSVSWYQQTPGQGLQFLFEYFSETQRNKGNFPGRFSGRQFSNSRSEMNVSTLELGDSALYLCASSLEGYTDTQYFGPGTRLTVL.

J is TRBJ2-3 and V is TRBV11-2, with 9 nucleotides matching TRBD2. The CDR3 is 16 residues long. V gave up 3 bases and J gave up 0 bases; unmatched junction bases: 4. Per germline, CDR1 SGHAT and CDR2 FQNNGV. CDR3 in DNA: TGTGCCAGCAGCTTGGGAGCGGGGGGTAGCACAGATACGCAGTATTTT. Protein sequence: CASSLGAGGSTDTQYF.

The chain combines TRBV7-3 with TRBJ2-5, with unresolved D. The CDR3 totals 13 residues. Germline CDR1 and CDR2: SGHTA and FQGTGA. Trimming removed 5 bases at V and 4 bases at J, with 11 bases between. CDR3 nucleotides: TGTGCCAGCAGCCCATCCATGGTAGAGACCCAGTACTTC. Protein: CASSPSMVETQYF.

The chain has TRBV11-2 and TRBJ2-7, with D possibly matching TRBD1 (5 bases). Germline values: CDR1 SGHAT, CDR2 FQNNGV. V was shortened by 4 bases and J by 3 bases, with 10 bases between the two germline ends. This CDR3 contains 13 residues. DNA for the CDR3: TGTGCCAGCAGCTGGATAAGGGGCTACGAGCAGTACGTC. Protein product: CASSWIRGYEQYV.

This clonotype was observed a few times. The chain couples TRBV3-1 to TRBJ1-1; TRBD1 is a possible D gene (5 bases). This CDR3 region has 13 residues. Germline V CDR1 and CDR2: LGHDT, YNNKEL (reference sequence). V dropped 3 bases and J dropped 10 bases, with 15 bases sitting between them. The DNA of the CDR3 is TGTGCCAGCAGCCATTTAGAGGGGCAGGGAGCTTTCTTT. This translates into CASSHLEGQGAFF.

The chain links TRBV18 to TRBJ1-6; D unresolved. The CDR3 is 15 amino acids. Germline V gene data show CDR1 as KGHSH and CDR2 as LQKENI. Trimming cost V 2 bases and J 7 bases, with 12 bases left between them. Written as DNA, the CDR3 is TGTGCCAGCTCACCAGAGACCATACCCAATTCACCCCTCCACTTT. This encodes CASSPETIPNSPLHF.

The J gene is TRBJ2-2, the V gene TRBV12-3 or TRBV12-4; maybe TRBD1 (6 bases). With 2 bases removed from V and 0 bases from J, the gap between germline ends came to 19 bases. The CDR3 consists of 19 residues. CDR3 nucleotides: TGTGCCAGCAGTTTAACATCCAAATTACAGGGAACGAACACCGGGGAGCTGTTTTTT. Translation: CASSLTSKLQGTNTGELFF.

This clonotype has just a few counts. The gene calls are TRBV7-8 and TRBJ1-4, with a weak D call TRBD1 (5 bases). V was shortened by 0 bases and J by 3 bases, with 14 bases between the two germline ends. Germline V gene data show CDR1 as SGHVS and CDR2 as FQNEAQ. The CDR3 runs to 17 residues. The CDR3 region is CASSLAGPSSANEKLFF. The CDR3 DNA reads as TGTGCCAGCAGCTTAGCGGGACCTAGCTCGGCTAATGAAAAACTGTTTTTT. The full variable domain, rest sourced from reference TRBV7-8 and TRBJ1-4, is GAGVSQSPRYKVAKRGQDVALRCDPISGHVSLFWYQQALGQGPEFLTYFQNEAQLDKSGLPSDRFFAERPEGSVSTLKIQRTQQEDSAVYLCASSLAGPSSANEKLFFGSGTQLSVL.

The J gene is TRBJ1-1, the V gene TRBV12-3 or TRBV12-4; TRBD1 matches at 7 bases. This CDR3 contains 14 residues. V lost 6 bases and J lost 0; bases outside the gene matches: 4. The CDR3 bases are TGTGCCAGCAGGGAGGGACAGATGAACACTGAAGCTTTCTTT. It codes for CASREGQMNTEAFF.

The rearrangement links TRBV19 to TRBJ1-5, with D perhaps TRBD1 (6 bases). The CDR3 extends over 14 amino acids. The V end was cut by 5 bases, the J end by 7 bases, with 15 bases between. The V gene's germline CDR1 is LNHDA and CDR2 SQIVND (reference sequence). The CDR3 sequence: CASSFRQEGQPQHF. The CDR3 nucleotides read TGTGCCAGTAGTTTTCGACAGGAGGGACAGCCCCAGCATTTT. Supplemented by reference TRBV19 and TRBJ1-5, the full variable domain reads DGGITQSPKYLFRKEGQNVTLSCEQNLNHDAMYWYRQDPGQGLRLIYYSQIVNDFQKGDIAEGYSVSREKKESFPLTVTSAQKNPTAFYLCASSFRQEGQPQHFGDGTRLSIL.

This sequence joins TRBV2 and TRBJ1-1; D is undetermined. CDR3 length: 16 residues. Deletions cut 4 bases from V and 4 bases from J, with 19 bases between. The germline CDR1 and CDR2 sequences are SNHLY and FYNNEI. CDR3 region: CASSVLPGRRSTEAFF. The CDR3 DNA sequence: TGTGCCAGCAGTGTCCTCCCGGGTCGGAGATCCACTGAAGCTTTCTTT. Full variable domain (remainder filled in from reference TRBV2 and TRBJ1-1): EPEVTQTPSHQVTQMGQEVILRCVPISNHLYFYWYRQILGQKVEFLVSFYNNEISEKSEIFDDQFSVERPDGSNFTLKIRSTKLEDSAMYFCASSVLPGRRSTEAFFGQGTRLTVV.

The CDR3 protein is CASSTQTTPTDTQYF. In DNA form, the CDR3 reads TGTGCCAGCAGTACCCAGACGACCCCCACAGATACGCAGTATTTT. The chain joins TRBV6-5 to TRBJ2-3; no definite D call. The CDR3 totals 15 residues. CDR1 and CDR2 (germline): MNHEY, SVGAGI. The V gene lost 5 bases and the J gene lost 2 bases, with 14 bases spanning the gap.

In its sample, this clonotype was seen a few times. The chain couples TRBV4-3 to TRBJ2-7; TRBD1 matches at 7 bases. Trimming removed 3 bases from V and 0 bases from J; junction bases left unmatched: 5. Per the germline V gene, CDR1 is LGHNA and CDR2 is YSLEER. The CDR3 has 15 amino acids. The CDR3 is CASSQSGGSSYEQYF. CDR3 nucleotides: TGCGCCAGCAGCCAGTCAGGGGGAAGCTCCTACGAGCAGTACTTC.

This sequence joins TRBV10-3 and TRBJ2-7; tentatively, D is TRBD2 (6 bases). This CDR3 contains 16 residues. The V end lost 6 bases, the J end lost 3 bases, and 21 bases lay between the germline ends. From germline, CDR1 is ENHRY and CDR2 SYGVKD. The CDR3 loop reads CAIRGMGGVEDYEQYV. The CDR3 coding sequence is TGTGCCATCAGGGGGATGGGGGGAGTCGAGGACTACGAGCAGTACGTC.

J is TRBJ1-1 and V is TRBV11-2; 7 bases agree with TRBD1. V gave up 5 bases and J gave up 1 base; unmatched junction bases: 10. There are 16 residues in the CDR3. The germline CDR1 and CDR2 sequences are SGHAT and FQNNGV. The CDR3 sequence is CASSGPAGQRNTEAFF. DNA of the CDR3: TGTGCCAGCAGCGGGCCCGCGGGACAGCGGAACACTGAAGCTTTCTTT.

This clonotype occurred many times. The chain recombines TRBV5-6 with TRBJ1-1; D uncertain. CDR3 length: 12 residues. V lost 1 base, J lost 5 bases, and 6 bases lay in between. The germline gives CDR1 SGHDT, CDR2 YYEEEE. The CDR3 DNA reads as TGTGCCAGCAGCTTGATAGGGACTGAAGCTTTCTTT. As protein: CASSLIGTEAFF. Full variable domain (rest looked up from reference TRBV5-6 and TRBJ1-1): DAGVTQSPTHLIKTRGQQVTLRCSPKSGHDTVSWYQQALGQGPQFIFQYYEEEERQRGNFPDRFSGHQFPNYSSELNVNALLLGDSALYLCASSLIGTEAFFGQGTRLTVV.

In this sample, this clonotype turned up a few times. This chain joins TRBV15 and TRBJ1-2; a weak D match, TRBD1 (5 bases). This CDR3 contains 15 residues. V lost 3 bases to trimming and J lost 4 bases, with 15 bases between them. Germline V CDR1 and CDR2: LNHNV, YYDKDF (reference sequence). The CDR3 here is CATSSRGGDLYGYTF. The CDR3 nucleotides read TGTGCCACCAGCAGTCGCGGGGGGGACCTCTATGGCTACACCTTC.

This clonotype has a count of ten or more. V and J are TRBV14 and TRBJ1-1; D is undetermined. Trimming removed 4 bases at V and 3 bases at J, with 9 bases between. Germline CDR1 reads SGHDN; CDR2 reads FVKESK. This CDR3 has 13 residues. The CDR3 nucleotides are TGTGCCAGCAGCCGGTTCACATACACTGAAGCTTTCTTT. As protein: CASSRFTYTEAFF.

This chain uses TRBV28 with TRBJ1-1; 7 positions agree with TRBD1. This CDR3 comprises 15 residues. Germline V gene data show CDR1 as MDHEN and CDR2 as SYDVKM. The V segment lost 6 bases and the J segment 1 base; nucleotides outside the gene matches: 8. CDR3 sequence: CASRSPTGQNTEAFF. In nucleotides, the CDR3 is TGTGCCAGCAGGTCCCCGACAGGGCAGAACACTGAAGCTTTCTTT. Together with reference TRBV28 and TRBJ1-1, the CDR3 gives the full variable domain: DVKVTQSSRYLVKRTGEKVFLECVQDMDHENMFWYRQDPGLGLRLIYFSYDVKMKEKGDIPEGYSVSREKKERFSLILESASTNQTSMYLCASRSPTGQNTEAFFGQGTRLTVV.